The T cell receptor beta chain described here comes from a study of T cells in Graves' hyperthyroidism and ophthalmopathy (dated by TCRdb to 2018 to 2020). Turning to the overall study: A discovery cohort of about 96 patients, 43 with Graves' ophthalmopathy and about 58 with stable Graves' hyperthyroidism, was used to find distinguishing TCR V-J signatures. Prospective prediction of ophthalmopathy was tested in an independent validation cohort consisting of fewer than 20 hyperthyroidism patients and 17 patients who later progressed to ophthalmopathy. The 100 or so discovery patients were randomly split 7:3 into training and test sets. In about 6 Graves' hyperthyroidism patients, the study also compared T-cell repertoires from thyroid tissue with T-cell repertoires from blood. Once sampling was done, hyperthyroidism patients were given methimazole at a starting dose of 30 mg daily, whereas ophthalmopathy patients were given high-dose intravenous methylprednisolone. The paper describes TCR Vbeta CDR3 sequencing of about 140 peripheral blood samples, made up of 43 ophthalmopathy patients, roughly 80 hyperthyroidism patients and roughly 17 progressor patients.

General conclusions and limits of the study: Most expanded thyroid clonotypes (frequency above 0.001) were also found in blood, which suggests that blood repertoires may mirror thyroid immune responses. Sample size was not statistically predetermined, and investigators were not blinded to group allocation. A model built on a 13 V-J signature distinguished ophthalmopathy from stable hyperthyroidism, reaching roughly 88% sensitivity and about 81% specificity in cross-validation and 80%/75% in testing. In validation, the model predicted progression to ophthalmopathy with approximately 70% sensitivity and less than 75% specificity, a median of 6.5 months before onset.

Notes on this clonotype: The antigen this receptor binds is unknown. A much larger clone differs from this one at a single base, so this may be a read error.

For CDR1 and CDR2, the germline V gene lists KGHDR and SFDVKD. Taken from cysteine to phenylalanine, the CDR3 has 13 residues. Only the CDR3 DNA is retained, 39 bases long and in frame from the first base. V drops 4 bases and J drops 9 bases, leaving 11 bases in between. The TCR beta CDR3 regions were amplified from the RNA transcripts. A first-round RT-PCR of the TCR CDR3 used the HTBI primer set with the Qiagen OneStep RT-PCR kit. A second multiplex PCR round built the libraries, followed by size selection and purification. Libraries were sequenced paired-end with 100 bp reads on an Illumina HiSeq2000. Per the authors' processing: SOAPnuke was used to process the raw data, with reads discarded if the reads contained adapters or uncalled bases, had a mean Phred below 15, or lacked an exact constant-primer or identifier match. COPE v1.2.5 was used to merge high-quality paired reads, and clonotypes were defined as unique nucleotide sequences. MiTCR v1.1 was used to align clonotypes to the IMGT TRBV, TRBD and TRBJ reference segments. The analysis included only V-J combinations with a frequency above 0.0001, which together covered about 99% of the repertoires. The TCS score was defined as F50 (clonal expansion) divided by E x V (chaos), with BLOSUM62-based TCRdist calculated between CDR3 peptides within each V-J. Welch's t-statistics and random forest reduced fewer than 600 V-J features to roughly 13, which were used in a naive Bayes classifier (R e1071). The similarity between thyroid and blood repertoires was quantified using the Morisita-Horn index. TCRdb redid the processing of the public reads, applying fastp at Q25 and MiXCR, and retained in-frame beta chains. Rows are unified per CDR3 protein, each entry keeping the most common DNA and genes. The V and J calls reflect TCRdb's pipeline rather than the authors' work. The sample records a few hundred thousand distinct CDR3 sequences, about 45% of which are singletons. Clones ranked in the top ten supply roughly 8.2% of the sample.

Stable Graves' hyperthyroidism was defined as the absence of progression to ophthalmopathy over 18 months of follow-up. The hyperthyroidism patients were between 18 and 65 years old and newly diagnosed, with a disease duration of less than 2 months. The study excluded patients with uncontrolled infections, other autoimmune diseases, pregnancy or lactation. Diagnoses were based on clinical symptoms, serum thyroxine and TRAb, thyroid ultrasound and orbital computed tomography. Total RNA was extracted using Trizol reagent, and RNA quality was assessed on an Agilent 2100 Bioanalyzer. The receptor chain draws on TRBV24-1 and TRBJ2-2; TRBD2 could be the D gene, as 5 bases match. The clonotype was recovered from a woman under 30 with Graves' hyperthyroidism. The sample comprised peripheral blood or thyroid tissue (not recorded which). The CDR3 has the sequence CATSDPGSRELFF. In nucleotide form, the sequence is TGTGCCACCAGTGACCCGGGGTCCAGGGAGCTGTTTTTT.